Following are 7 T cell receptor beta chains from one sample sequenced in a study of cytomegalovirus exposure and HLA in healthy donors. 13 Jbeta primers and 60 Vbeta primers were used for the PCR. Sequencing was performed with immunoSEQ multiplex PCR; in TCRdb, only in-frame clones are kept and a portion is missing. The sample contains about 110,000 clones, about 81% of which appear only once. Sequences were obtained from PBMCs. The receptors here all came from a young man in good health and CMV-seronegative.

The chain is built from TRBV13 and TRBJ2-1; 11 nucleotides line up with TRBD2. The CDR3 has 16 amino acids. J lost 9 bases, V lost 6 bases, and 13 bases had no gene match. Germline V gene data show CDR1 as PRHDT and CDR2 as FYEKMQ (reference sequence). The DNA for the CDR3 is TGTGCCAGCAGAGACGCGTGGGCTAGCGGGAGGATTGAGCAGTTCTTC. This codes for CASRDAWASGRIEQFF.

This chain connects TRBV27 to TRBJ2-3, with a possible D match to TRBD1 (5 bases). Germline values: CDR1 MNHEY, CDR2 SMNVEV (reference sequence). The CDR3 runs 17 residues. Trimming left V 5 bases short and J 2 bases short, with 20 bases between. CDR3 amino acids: CASSIVYRRPLTDTQYF. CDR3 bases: TGTGCCAGCAGTATCGTTTACAGGCGGCCCCTCACAGATACGCAGTATTTT.

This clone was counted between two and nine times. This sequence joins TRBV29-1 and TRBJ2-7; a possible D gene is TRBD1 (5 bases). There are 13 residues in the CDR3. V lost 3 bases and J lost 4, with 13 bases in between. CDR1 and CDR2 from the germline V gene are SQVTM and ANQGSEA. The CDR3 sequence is CSVEAGNTYEQYF. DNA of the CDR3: TGCAGCGTTGAGGCAGGGAACACGTACGAGCAGTACTTC.

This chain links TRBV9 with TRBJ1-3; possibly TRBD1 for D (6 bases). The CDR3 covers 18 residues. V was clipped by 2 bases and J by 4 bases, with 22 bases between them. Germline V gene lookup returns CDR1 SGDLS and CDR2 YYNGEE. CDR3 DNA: TGTGCCAGCAGCGTGGGGGCAGGGTTTAGAAGCTCGGGAAACACCATATATTTT. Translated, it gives CASSVGAGFRSSGNTIYF. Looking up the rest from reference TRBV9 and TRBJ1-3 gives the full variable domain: DSGVTQTPKHLITATGQRVTLRCSPRSGDLSVYWYQQSLDQGLQFLIQYYNGEERAKGNILERFSAQQFPDLHSELNLSSLELGDSALYFCASSVGAGFRSSGNTIYFGEGSWLTVV.

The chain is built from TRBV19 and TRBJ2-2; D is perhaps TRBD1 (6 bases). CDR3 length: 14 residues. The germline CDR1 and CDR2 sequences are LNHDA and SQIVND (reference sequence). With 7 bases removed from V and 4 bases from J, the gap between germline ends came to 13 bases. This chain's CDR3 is CASTAGTITGELFF. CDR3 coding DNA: TGTGCCAGTACCGCCGGGACAATCACCGGGGAGCTGTTTTTT.

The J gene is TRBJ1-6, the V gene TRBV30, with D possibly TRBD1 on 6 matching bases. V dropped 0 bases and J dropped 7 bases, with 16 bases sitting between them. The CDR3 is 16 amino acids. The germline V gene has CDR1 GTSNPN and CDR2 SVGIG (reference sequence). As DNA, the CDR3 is TGTGCCTGGAGTGTACGAGGGGCAGGGGCCAATTCACCCCTCCACTTT. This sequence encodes CAWSVRGAGANSPLHF.

The CDR3 bases are TGTGCCAGCAGCGTAGCACTAGATGGATACGAGCAGTACTTC. This codes for CASSVALDGYEQYF. V gene TRBV9 combines with J gene TRBJ2-7, with D perhaps TRBD2 (5 bases). V lost 0 bases and J 4 bases, leaving 11 bases between the germline ends. This CDR3 has 14 residues. CDR1 is SGDLS, CDR2 YYNGEE, per germline.